The text below deals with one T cell receptor (beta chain). The antigen it recognizes is unknown. Base qualities are not at hand, and no much larger clone is one base apart. The germline V gene specifies MNHEY as CDR1 and SVGAGI as CDR2. The CDR3 contains 12 residues, cysteine and phenylalanine counted. The entry retains the CDR3 DNA only, 36 bases that are in frame from base 1. V and J lose 7 bases and 2 bases, and a span of 8 bases separates them. The immunoSEQ Assay, a bias-controlled multiplex PCR, was used to amplify TCRbeta CDR3 regions from genomic DNA. As for the authors' bioinformatics: The number of nucleated cells in each sample was estimated from the amplification of reference gene primers within the assay. To quantify the absolute abundance of each unique TCRbeta CDR3 rearrangement, sequence reads were collapsed and filtered. For each sample, productive Simpson clonality was calculated as the square root of Simpson's diversity index over productive rearrangements. TCRdb obtained this table from immuneACCESS and retained in-frame rearrangements with V and J assigned. These tables miss some clones; where compared with another copy, unresolved V genes account for less than half of the shortfall, and the remainder is unexplained. V and J calls and clone size come straight from that table; D and trimming were deduced from the DNA. The sample table lists approximately 220,000 clones, around 88% of them with a count of one. The ten largest account for about 8.1% of the sample.

The sample is drawn from a study of blood T cell repertoires in COVID-19 (dated by TCRdb to 2018 to 2021). The study in broad terms: Samples from collaborators originated in the United States, Italy and Spain and spanned both the acute and convalescent phases of COVID-19. The prospective study material was composed of cDNA or gDNA derived from T cells, B-cell-depleted T cells, or PBMCs. Samples were obtained from the ongoing ImmuneRACE study (first 160 participants) and from 1,254 subjects provided by 6 global collaborators. The repertoires were made available in a free public database intended to serve as a resource for research on the immune response to SARS-CoV-2. The dataset comprised deeply sampled blood TCRbeta repertoires from subjects exposed to, actively infected with, or recovered from COVID-19. The sample metadata nearly always contained a de-identified subject ID, COVID-19 status, age in years and sex. Where available, HLA class I and class II types were taken from metadata supplied by the sample provider and were not determined by assay-based typing. The research as a whole found: The amount of clinical and demographic metadata varied by source and participant and was provided uncurated.

Each collaborating institution followed its own protocols to collect whole blood in K2EDTA tubes. For TCRbeta analysis, collaborators shipped samples in one of three forms: frozen whole blood, isolated PBMCs, or DNA extracted from either of those sample types. The sequence was collected from a woman aged 45-65 years with acute or convalescent COVID-19. Sequencing was performed on peripheral blood. Recombination joined TRBV6-5 with TRBJ1-2, with the D gene uncertain. The CDR3 reads CASMAENYGYTF. At the DNA level, the sequence is TGTGCCAGCATGGCTGAAAACTATGGCTACACCTTC.